Presented here are 23 T cell receptor beta chains from one specimen sequenced in a study of neurological immune-mediated disorders. TCRdb reanalysed the 5' RACE reads using MiXCR and keeps one entry per CDR3 protein. The sample has tens of thousands of distinct CDR3 sequences; 3.6% are singletons. The sequencing sample was made of PBMCs. Receptor source: a man aged 25 to 40 with multiple sclerosis.

This clonotype has at least ten counts. This chain joins TRBV6-5 and TRBJ2-1; perhaps TRBD1 as D (6 bases). Looked up from germline, CDR1 is MNHEY and CDR2 is SVGAGI. The V end lost 6 bases, the J end lost 0 bases, and 9 bases lay between the germline ends. The CDR3 is made up of 14 amino acids. The CDR3 reads CASRGDNSYNEQFF. The CDR3 DNA follows: TGTGCCAGCAGGGGGGACAACTCCTACAATGAGCAGTTCTTC.

V and J are TRBV7-3 and TRBJ2-1, with TRBD2 matching over 11 bases. CDR3 size: 17 residues. Looked up from germline, CDR1 is SGHTA and CDR2 is FQGTGA. The junction had 11 bases not matched to a gene; V was cut back by 5 bases and J by 5 bases. CDR3 nucleotide sequence: TGTGCCAGCAGCCCGAAGGGGCTAGCGGGGGGAAACAATGAGCAGTTCTTC. Translating gives CASSPKGLAGGNNEQFF.

This clonotype was recorded many times. At one end the junction does not follow the germline gene, possibly because of a read error. The V and J genes are TRBV6-6 and TRBJ1-6; D is ambiguous. Germline V lookup: CDR1 MNHNY, CDR2 SVGAGI (reference sequence). The CDR3 is 15 residues long. Here the CDR3 reads CASIEEGSYNSPLNF. In DNA, the CDR3 is TGTGCCAGCATCGAAGAGGGCTCCTATAATTCACCCCTCAACTTT.

Many counts were recorded for this clonotype. The chain couples TRBV28 to TRBJ1-2; TRBD1 matches 9 bases. CDR1 MDHEN and CDR2 SYDVKM come from the germline V gene. CDR3 size: 13 residues. V was pared by 7 bases and J by 4 bases, with 4 bases of the junction left unmatched. CDR3 loop: CASTWTGVYGYTF. The DNA of the CDR3 is TGTGCCAGCACCTGGACAGGGGTCTATGGCTACACCTTC.

This clonotype was observed many times. The chain links TRBV28 to TRBJ1-6; D gene uncertain. The germline V gene has CDR1 MDHEN and CDR2 SYDVKM. The ends were cut back, 5 bases at V and 3 bases at J, with 11 bases in the middle. The CDR3 covers 15 residues. Here the CDR3 DNA reads TGTGCCAGCAGTCGACTATGGAACTATAATTCACCCCTCCACTTT. Translating gives CASSRLWNYNSPLHF.

Ten or more counts support this clonotype. The rearrangement links TRBV2 to TRBJ1-1, with a tentative D call TRBD1 (5 bases). CDR3 length: 13 residues. The germline V gene has CDR1 SNHLY and CDR2 FYNNEI. Between the trimmed V and J ends, which lost 4 bases and 3 bases, there was a span of 9 bases. The CDR3 sequence is CASSAGPDTEAFF. The CDR3 DNA reads as TGTGCCAGCAGTGCGGGGCCCGACACTGAAGCTTTCTTT.

This clonotype was counted many times. The chain joins TRBV2 to TRBJ1-1; D call uncertain. Per germline, CDR1 SNHLY and CDR2 FYNNEI. V shed 9 bases and J shed 4 bases, with 21 bases lying between them. The CDR3 runs to 15 residues. CDR3 DNA: TGTGCCAGAGCCCCAGGCGAGGGTTTCAGCACTGAAGCTTTCTTT. Its protein product is CARAPGEGFSTEAFF. The full variable domain, rest sourced from reference TRBV2 and TRBJ1-1, is EPEVTQTPSHQVTQMGQEVILRCVPISNHLYFYWYRQILGQKVEFLVSFYNNEISEKSEIFDDQFSVERPDGSNFTLKIRSTKLEDSAMYFCARAPGEGFSTEAFFGQGTRLTVV.

The sample holds many counts of this clonotype. The J gene is TRBJ2-5, the V gene TRBV5-5; D not resolved. The length of the CDR3 is 13 residues. The V gene's germline CDR1 is SGHKS and CDR2 YYEKEE (reference sequence). Deletions cut 2 bases from V and 5 bases from J, with 10 bases between. Here the CDR3 reads CASSLASRETQYF. The CDR3 region has the DNA TGTGCCAGCAGCTTAGCCTCGAGGGAGACCCAGTACTTC.

Comments on this clonotype: This sequence may be a read error, since a much larger clone differs from it by one base. V and J are TRBV20-1 and TRBJ1-2; D is unresolved. The CDR3 has 12 residues. Germline loops: CDR1 DFQATT, CDR2 SNEGSKA (reference sequence). V was pared by 1 base and J by 3 bases, with 6 bases between. The CDR3 reads CSARGTDYGYTF. The CDR3 region has the DNA TGCAGTGCTAGAGGAACAGACTATGGCTACACCTTC.

This clonotype appeared many times. This chain links TRBV5-1 with TRBJ1-1; a possible D gene is TRBD1 (6 bases). This CDR3 is built from 14 residues. CDR1 and CDR2 (germline): SGHRS, YFSETQ. Trimming took off 3 bases at V and 4 bases at J, with 13 bases between the two ends. The CDR3 is CASSYRQDGTEAFF. The CDR3 nucleotides read TGCGCCAGCAGCTACCGACAGGATGGCACTGAAGCTTTCTTT.

There are many counts of this clonotype. The V gene is TRBV5-4, the J gene TRBJ1-2; D might be TRBD1 (5 bases). The length of the CDR3 is 17 residues. Looked up from germline, CDR1 is SGHNT and CDR2 is YYREEE (reference sequence). V was cut by 2 bases and J by 8 bases, with 25 bases left in between. The CDR3 is CASSLRGGVGGLDGYTF. The CDR3, as DNA: TGTGCCAGCAGCTTAAGGGGAGGGGTTGGAGGATTGGACGGCTACACCTTC.

This clonotype has at least ten counts. The chain employs TRBV20-1 and TRBJ1-1, with TRBD1 matching 8 bases. The CDR3 covers 12 residues. CDR1 and CDR2 from the germline V gene are DFQATT and SNEGSKA (reference sequence). Trimming cost V 5 bases and J 5 bases; bases outside gene matches: 4. Here the CDR3 reads CSAPRTGTEAFF. CDR3 DNA: TGCAGTGCTCCTAGGACAGGGACTGAAGCTTTCTTT.

This clonotype was counted at least ten times. Mismatch with germline at one junction end may stem from a read error. In DNA, the CDR3 is TGCAGTGCCCCTGGCGGGACAGGGGGCGCGCGTAGCAATCAGCCCCAGAATTTT. This encodes CSAPGGTGGARSNQPQNF. The chain is built from TRBV20-1 and TRBJ1-5, with 12 bases fitting TRBD1. Germline V gene data show CDR1 as DFQATT and CDR2 as SNEGSKA (reference sequence). CDR3 size: 18 residues.

In this sample, this clonotype turned up many times. CDR3 loop: CASSVDLTAGANVLTF. The CDR3 DNA is TGTGCCAGCAGCGTAGACCTGACGGCTGGGGCCAACGTCCTGACTTTC. The chain combines TRBV9 with TRBJ2-6; D not certain. Per germline, CDR1 SGDLS and CDR2 YYNGEE. Trimming took 0 bases from V and 2 from J, leaving 9 bases between them. The CDR3 is made up of 16 amino acids.

This clonotype has at least ten counts. J is TRBJ2-1 and V is TRBV5-1, with D possibly TRBD1 on 5 matching bases. The germline CDR1 and CDR2 sequences are SGHRS and YFSETQ. This CDR3 is 17 amino acids long. V dropped 0 bases and J dropped 6 bases, with 19 bases sitting between them. The CDR3 is CASSLAPGAVKGNEQFF. The CDR3 DNA sequence: TGCGCCAGCAGCTTGGCCCCTGGGGCGGTTAAAGGCAATGAGCAGTTCTTC.

This clonotype was found many times. V gene TRBV9 combines with J gene TRBJ1-3; D gene unclear. V was trimmed by 0 bases and J by 2 bases, leaving 6 bases between them. The CDR3 is made up of 14 amino acids. Germline V lookup: CDR1 SGDLS, CDR2 YYNGEE. This chain's CDR3 is CASSVEGTGNTIYF. For the CDR3, the DNA is TGTGCCAGCAGCGTAGAGGGAACTGGAAACACCATATATTTT.

Turning to this clonotype: A read error may account for a junction end that differs from germline. The chain recombines TRBV6-1 with TRBJ2-7, with a weak D call TRBD2 (5 bases). The CDR3 has 12 residues. Per germline, CDR1 MNHNS and CDR2 SASEGT. Here the CDR3 reads CVSSDGVYEQYF. The CDR3 DNA is TGTGTCAGCAGTGACGGGGTATACGAGCAGTACTTC.

This clonotype was detected ten times or more. The chain has TRBV5-1 and TRBJ1-1; 9 bases are shared with TRBD1. Germline CDR1 is SGHRS and CDR2 is YFSETQ. V was pared by 3 bases and J by 7 bases, with 7 bases of the junction left unmatched. This CDR3 comprises 14 residues. CDR3 coding DNA: TGCGCCAGCAGCTCGAAGGACAGGGGAGATGAAGCTTTCTTT. This gives the protein CASSSKDRGDEAFF.

This clonotype was recorded at least ten times. The gene calls are TRBV7-2 and TRBJ2-7; possibly TRBD2 for D (6 bases). Germline CDR1 SGHTA, CDR2 FQGNSA. The CDR3 covers 15 residues. The V gene lost 5 bases and the J gene lost 0 bases, with 14 bases spanning the gap. CDR3 sequence: CASSRPGAVSYEQYF. DNA of the CDR3: TGTGCCAGCAGCCGCCCGGGAGCGGTCTCCTACGAGCAGTACTTC.

This clonotype was counted many times. The chain links TRBV11-2 to TRBJ2-7; unclear D gene. The CDR3 consists of 12 residues. V lost 1 base, J lost 4 bases, and 5 bases lay in between. Germline loops: CDR1 SGHAT, CDR2 FQNNGV. CDR3 amino acids: CASSLGTYEQYF. In DNA form, the CDR3 reads TGTGCCAGCAGCTTAGGCACTTACGAGCAGTACTTC.

This clonotype was seen repeatedly, ten times or more. The chain has TRBV20-1 and TRBJ2-7, with D perhaps matching TRBD2 (5 bases). This CDR3 comprises 12 residues. Per germline, CDR1 DFQATT and CDR2 SNEGSKA (reference sequence). The V end was cut by 3 bases, the J end by 7 bases, with 13 bases between. This CDR3 reads CSASGPTGEQYF. The CDR3 nucleotides read TGCAGTGCTAGTGGACCCACGGGAGAGCAGTACTTC.

In this sample, this clonotype turned up many times. The chain employs TRBV27 and TRBJ2-1; the match to TRBD1 covers 9 bases. CDR3 length equals 15 residues. Germline CDR1 and CDR2: MNHEY and SMNVEV (reference sequence). Trimming took 4 bases from V and 6 from J; bases not matched to a gene: 7. The CDR3 reads CASSSNRGRGNEQFF. In nucleotides, the CDR3 is TGTGCCAGCAGTTCAAACAGGGGGCGCGGCAATGAGCAGTTCTTC.

This clonotype was observed at least ten times. The chain recombines TRBV20-1 with TRBJ2-5, with D possibly called TRBD1 or TRBD2 (6 bases each). The V end was cut by 1 base, the J end by 5 bases, with 8 bases between. Per germline, CDR1 DFQATT and CDR2 SNEGSKA (reference sequence). The CDR3 totals 12 residues. CDR3 bases: TGCAGTGCTAGAGGGGGGGCGGAGACCCAGTACTTC. Protein product: CSARGGAETQYF.